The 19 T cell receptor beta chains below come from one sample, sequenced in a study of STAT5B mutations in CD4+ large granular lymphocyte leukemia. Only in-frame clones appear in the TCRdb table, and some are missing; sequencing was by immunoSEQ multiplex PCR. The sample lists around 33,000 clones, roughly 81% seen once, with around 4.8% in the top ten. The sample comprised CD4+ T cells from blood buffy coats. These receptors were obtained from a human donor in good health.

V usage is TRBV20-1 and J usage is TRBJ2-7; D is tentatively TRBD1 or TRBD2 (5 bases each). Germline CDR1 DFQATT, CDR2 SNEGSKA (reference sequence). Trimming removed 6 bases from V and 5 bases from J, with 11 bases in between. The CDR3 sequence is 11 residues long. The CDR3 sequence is CSAPLGDEQYF. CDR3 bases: TGCAGTGCCCCCCTGGGGGACGAGCAGTACTTC.

CDR3 coding DNA: TGTGCCAGCAGCTTACAGGGAGGACAGAACAATGAGCAGTTCTTC. Amino acid sequence: CASSLQGGQNNEQFF. The V gene is TRBV7-2, the J gene TRBJ2-1; D is tentatively TRBD1 or TRBD2 (6 bases each). Trimming cost V 2 bases and J 5 bases, with 13 bases left between them. Germline loops: CDR1 SGHTA, CDR2 FQGNSA. The CDR3 consists of 15 residues.

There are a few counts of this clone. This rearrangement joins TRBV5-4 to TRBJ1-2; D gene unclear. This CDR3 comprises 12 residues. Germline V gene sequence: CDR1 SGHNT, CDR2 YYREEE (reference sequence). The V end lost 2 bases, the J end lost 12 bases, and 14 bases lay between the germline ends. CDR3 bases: TGTGCCAGCAGCTTCCAGACCTATGGGAACACCTTC. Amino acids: CASSFQTYGNTF.

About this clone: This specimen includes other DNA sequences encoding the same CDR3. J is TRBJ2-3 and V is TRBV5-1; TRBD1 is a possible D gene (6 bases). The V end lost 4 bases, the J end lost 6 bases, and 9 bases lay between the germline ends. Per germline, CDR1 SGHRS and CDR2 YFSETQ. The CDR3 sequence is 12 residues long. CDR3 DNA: TGCGCCAGCAGCCCAACAGGGGATACGCAGTATTTT. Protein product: CASSPTGDTQYF.

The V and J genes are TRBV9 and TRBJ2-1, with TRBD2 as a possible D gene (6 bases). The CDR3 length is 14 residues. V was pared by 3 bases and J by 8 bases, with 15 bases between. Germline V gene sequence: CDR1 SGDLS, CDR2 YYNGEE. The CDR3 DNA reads TGTGCCAGCAGCGGGCCCGGGGACTTCGATGAGCAGTTCTTC. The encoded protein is CASSGPGDFDEQFF.

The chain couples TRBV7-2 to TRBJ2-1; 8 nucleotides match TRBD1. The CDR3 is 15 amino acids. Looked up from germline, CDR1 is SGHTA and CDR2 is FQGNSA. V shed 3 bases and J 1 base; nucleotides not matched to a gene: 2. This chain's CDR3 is CASSLDRVSYNEQFF. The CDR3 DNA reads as TGTGCCAGCAGCTTGGACAGGGTATCCTACAATGAGCAGTTCTTC. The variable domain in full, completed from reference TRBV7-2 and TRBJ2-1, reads GAGVSQSPSNKVTEKGKDVELRCDPISGHTALYWYRQSLGQGLEFLIYFQGNSAPDKSGLPSDRFSAERTGGSVSTLTIQRTQQEDSAVYLCASSLDRVSYNEQFFGPGTRLTVL.

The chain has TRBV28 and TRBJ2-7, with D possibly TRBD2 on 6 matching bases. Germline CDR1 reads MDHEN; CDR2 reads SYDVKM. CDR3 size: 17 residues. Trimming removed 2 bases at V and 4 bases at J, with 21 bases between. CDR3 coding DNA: TGTGCCAGCAGTTTAGTCGGGGGAGCCTCTTCTTCGTACGAGCAGTACTTC. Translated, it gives CASSLVGGASSSYEQYF.

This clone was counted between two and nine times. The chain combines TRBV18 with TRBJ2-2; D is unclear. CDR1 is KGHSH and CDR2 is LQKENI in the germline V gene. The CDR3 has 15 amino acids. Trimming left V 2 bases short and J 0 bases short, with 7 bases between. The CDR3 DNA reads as TGTGCCAGCTCACCAATAAGGGCGAACACCGGGGAGCTGTTTTTT. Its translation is CASSPIRANTGELFF.

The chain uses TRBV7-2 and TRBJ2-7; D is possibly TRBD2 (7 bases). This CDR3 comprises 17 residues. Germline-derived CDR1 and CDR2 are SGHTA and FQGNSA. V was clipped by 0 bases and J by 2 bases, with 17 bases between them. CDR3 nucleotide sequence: TGTGCCAGCAGCTTAGCGGGGGGGCGGGGCCCCGCCTACGAGCAGTACTTC. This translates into CASSLAGGRGPAYEQYF.

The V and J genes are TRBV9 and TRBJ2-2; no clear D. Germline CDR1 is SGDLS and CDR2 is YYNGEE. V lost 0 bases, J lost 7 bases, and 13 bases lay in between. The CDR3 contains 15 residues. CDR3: CASSVGASWNGELFF. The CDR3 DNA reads TGTGCCAGCAGCGTAGGAGCCAGTTGGAACGGGGAGCTGTTTTTT.

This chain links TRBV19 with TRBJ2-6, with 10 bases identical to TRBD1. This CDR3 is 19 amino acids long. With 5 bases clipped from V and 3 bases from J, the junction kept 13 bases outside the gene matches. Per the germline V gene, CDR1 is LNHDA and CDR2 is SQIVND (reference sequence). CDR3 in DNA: TGTGCCAGTAGTCGGGACAGGGGAGTGGTGGGAATTGGGGCCAACGTCCTGACTTTC. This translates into CASSRDRGVVGIGANVLTF.

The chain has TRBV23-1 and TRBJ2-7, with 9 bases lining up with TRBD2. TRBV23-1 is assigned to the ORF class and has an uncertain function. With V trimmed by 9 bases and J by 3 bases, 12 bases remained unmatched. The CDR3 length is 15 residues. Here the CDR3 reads CARRLAALGSYEQYF. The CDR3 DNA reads TGCGCCAGGAGACTAGCGGCCTTGGGAAGCTACGAGCAGTACTTC.

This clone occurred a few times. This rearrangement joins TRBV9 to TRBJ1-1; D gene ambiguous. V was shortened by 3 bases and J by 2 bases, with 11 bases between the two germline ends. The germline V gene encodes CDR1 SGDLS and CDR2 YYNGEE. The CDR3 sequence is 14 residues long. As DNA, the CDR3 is TGTGCCAGCAGCGCGGGCAGCGGTAACACTGAAGCTTTCTTT. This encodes CASSAGSGNTEAFF.

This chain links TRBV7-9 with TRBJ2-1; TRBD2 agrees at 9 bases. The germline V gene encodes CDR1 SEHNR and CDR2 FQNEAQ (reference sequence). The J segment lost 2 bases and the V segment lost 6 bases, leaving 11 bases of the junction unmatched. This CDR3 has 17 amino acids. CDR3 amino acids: CASSTGGRVRTYNEQFF. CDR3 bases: TGTGCCAGCAGTACGGGCGGGAGGGTTAGGACCTACAATGAGCAGTTCTTC.

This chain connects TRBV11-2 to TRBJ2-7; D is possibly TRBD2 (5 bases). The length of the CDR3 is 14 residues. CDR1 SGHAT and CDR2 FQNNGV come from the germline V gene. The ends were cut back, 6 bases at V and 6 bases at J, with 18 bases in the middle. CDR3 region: CASSMWARGSEQYF. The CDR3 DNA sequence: TGTGCCAGCAGTATGTGGGCTAGAGGGTCCGAGCAGTACTTC.

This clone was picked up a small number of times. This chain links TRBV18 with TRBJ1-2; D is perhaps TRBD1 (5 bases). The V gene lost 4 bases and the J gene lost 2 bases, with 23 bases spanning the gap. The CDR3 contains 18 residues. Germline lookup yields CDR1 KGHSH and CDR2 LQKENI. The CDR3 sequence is CASSQRTTDSVSNYGYTF. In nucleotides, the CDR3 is TGTGCCAGCTCACAGCGAACGACAGATTCTGTTTCGAACTATGGCTACACCTTC.

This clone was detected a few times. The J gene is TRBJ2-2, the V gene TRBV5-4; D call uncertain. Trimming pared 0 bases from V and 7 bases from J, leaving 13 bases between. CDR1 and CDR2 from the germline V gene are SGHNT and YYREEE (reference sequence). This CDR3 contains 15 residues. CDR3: CASSLGLTLGGELFF. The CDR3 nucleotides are TGTGCCAGCAGCTTGGGCCTCACTCTAGGCGGGGAGCTGTTTTTT.

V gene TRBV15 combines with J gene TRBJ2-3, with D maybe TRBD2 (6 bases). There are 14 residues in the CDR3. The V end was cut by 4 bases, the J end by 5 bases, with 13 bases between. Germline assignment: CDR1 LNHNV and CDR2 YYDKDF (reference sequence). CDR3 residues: CATSTQLGGDTQYF. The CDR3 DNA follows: TGTGCCACCAGCACTCAATTGGGGGGAGATACGCAGTATTTT. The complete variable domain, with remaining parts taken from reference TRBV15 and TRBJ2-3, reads DAMVIQNPRYQVTQFGKPVTLSCSQTLNHNVMYWYQQKSSQAPKLLFHYYDKDFNNEADTPDNFQSRRPNTSFCFLDIRSPGLGDTAMYLCATSTQLGGDTQYFGPGTRLTVL.

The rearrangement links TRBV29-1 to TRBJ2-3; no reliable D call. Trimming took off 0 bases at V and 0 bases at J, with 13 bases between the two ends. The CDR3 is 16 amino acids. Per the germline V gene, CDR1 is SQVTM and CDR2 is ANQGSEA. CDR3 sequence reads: CSVEDRNSRSTDTQYF. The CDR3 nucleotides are TGCAGCGTTGAAGATAGGAACAGCCGAAGCACAGATACGCAGTATTTT.